Included here is one T cell receptor beta chain sequence, with context. The V and J ends lost 4 bases and 3 bases, in that order; junction bases with no gene match: 7. This CDR3 contains 15 residues. The V gene's germline CDR1 is MDHEN and CDR2 SYDVKM. This record belongs to a study of blood T cell repertoires in COVID-19. In the study overall: The United States, Italy and Spain were the sources of the acute and convalescent COVID-19 samples. From T cells, B-cell-depleted T cells, or PBMCs came the material, which was cDNA or gDNA.

The data were produced by immunoSEQ multiplex PCR, yet TCRdb's version contains in-frame clones alone and is incomplete. The sample gives 290,000 or so clones, 70% to 90% of which show up once; around 1.4% is in the top ten. The sample consisted of peripheral blood. The source of this sequence is a man in his 70s with acute or convalescent COVID-19. The chain joins TRBV28 to TRBJ2-7; 9 bases are a match to TRBD1. Written as DNA, the CDR3 is TGTGCCAGCAGTTCTACAGGGGGCGCGGGCTACGAGCAGTACTTC. This encodes CASSSTGGAGYEQYF.